This T cell receptor beta chain was identified in a study of T cell changes during pregnancy in multiple sclerosis. Per germline, CDR1 MDHEN and CDR2 SYDVKM. This CDR3 contains 12 residues. With 6 bases removed from V and 8 bases from J, the gap between germline ends came to 13 bases. The table came from immunoSEQ multiplex PCR; TCRdb's copy has only in-frame clones and leaves some out. The table lists 90,000 to 100,000 clones, around 93% of them singletons. This TCR was recovered from a female donor with multiple sclerosis, enrolled in a pregnancy study. This chain links TRBV28 with TRBJ1-2; unclear D gene. This material consisted of peripheral blood, taken in the third trimester of pregnancy. CDR3 region: CASRQTIGGYTF. CDR3 DNA: TGTGCCAGCAGGCAAACTATAGGAGGCTACACCTTC.